The rows below give T cell receptor beta chains drawn from one sample of a study of response to subunit inactivated influenza vaccine. TCRdb used MiXCR to reprocess the RT-PCR reads, holding one entry per CDR3 protein. The table records about 800,000 distinct CDR3 sequences, 21% of them present only once. The input for sequencing was PBMCs from blood, taken less than 6 days after vaccination. The receptors derive from a man aged 45-65 years who received an inactivated influenza vaccine. CDR3s include the opening cysteine and the closing phenylalanine or tryptophan. A D gene is named only where the DNA matches it firmly. Rows may omit the clone size; those that give it use once, few, many or a size class.

D gene: -; V gene: TRBV28; J gene: TRBJ1-2; clone size: -; CDR3 DNA: TGTGCCAGCAGTCCGGGACTGCCTAACTATGGCTACACCTTC; CDR3 protein: CASSPGLPNYGYTF
D gene: -; V gene: TRBV7-8; J gene: TRBJ1-6; clone size: -; CDR3 DNA: TGTGCCAGCAGGATACAGAATTCACCCCTCCACTTT; CDR3 protein: CASRIQNSPLHF
D gene: -; V gene: TRBV28; J gene: TRBJ2-2; clone size: once; CDR3 DNA: TGTGCCAGCAAGGTACCGATTAACACCGGGGAGCTGTTTTTT; CDR3 protein: CASKVPINTGELFF
D gene: -; V gene: TRBV20-1; J gene: TRBJ2-3; clone size: many; CDR3 DNA: TGCAGTGCTCCGGGGCGCCCGGATACGCAGTATTTT; CDR3 protein: CSAPGRPDTQYF
D gene: TRBD2; V gene: TRBV20-1; J gene: TRBJ2-3; clone size: few; CDR3 DNA: TGCAGTGCTAGAGATCGGCGGGGGGCCACAGATACGCAGTATTTT; CDR3 protein: CSARDRRGATDTQYF
D gene: TRBD2; V gene: TRBV6-5; J gene: TRBJ2-1; clone size: -; CDR3 DNA: TGTGCCAGCAGTTACGGGGTTGGCGGGGGGGCCCTCAATGAGCAGTTCTTC; CDR3 protein: CASSYGVGGGALNEQFF
D gene: TRBD2; V gene: TRBV20-1; J gene: TRBJ2-5; clone size: few; CDR3 DNA: TGCAGTGCTAACGGACTAGCGGGGCTTGAGACCCAGTACTTC; CDR3 protein: CSANGLAGLETQYF
D gene: -; V gene: TRBV7-2; J gene: TRBJ1-2; clone size: -; CDR3 DNA: TGTGCCAGCAGCTTAGACATCGACGGTGGCTACACCTTC; CDR3 protein: CASSLDIDGGYTF
D gene: TRBD1; V gene: TRBV4-2; J gene: TRBJ2-1; clone size: few; CDR3 DNA: TGTGCCAGCAGCCAAGTGGGACAGGGAACCTACAATGAGCAGTTCTTC; CDR3 protein: CASSQVGQGTYNEQFF
D gene: -; V gene: TRBV29-1; J gene: TRBJ2-2; clone size: few; CDR3 DNA: TGCAGCGTTGAGAGTCGGGACGCCGGGGAGCTGTTTTTT; CDR3 protein: CSVESRDAGELFF
D gene: -; V gene: TRBV9; J gene: TRBJ2-5; clone size: few; CDR3 DNA: TGTGCCAGCAGCGTAAGTTCACAACAAGAGACCCAGTACTTC; CDR3 protein: CASSVSSQQETQYF
D gene: -; V gene: TRBV10-2; J gene: TRBJ2-1; clone size: few; CDR3 DNA: TGCGCCAGCAGTGAGACGGGGTCGAGCTCCTACAATGAGCAGTTCTTC; CDR3 protein: CASSETGSSSYNEQFF
D gene: -; V gene: TRBV12-3/TRBV12-4; J gene: TRBJ2-3; clone size: -; CDR3 DNA: TGTGCCAGCGTTGGGGGGAACCGGGGTGGCACAGATACGCAGTATTTT; CDR3 protein: CASVGGNRGGTDTQYF
D gene: -; V gene: TRBV7-9; J gene: TRBJ2-7; clone size: -; CDR3 DNA: TGTGCCAGCAGAACGGCGACGGTTTCCGACGAGCAGTACTTC; CDR3 protein: CASRTATVSDEQYF
D gene: -; V gene: TRBV5-1; J gene: TRBJ1-4; clone size: few; CDR3 DNA: TGCGCCAGCAGCGGAACAGGGAGTAACGAAAAACTGTTTTTT; CDR3 protein: CASSGTGSNEKLFF
D gene: TRBD2; V gene: TRBV3-1; J gene: TRBJ2-7; clone size: -; CDR3 DNA: TGTGCCAGCAGCCAGAGGACCGGGACTAGCGGGAGTTTGGACTTC; CDR3 protein: CASSQRTGTSGSLDF
D gene: -; V gene: TRBV12-3/TRBV12-4; J gene: TRBJ1-5; clone size: few; CDR3 DNA: TGTGCCAGCAGCGGCGGACCGCGCAATCAGCCCCAGCATTTT; CDR3 protein: CASSGGPRNQPQHF
D gene: -; V gene: TRBV5-1; J gene: TRBJ2-3; clone size: -; CDR3 DNA: TGCGCCAGCAGCATAACCCGACAGGGCACAGATACGCAGTATTTT; CDR3 protein: CASSITRQGTDTQYF
D gene: -; V gene: TRBV29-1; J gene: TRBJ1-5; clone size: few; CDR3 DNA: TGCAGCGTTGGGGGGGGCAATCAGCCCCAGCATTTT; CDR3 protein: CSVGGGNQPQHF
D gene: TRBD2; V gene: TRBV12-3/TRBV12-4; J gene: TRBJ2-3; clone size: many; CDR3 DNA: TGTGCCAGCAGTGCCCGACTAGCGGGAGGTGCAGATACGCAGTATTTT; CDR3 protein: CASSARLAGGADTQYF
D gene: -; V gene: TRBV18; J gene: TRBJ2-3; clone size: -; CDR3 DNA: TGTGCCAGCTCACCACGTTCGGGAGTAGGAACAGATACGCAGTATTTT; CDR3 protein: CASSPRSGVGTDTQYF
D gene: -; V gene: TRBV5-1; J gene: TRBJ2-3; clone size: many; CDR3 DNA: TGCGCCAGCAGGGAAGGGGTTGGCGGCACAGATACGCAGTATTTT; CDR3 protein: CASREGVGGTDTQYF
D gene: -; V gene: TRBV20-1; J gene: TRBJ2-6; clone size: -; CDR3 DNA: TGCAGTGCTAGAGCCGGGCCCGGGGCCAACGTCCTGACTTTC; CDR3 protein: CSARAGPGANVLTF
D gene: TRBD2; V gene: TRBV6-2/TRBV6-3; J gene: TRBJ2-5; clone size: -; CDR3 DNA: TGTGCCAGCAGTTACGAGACTAGCGGCCTATTCCAAGAGACCCAGTACTTC; CDR3 protein: CASSYETSGLFQETQYF
D gene: TRBD2; V gene: TRBV12-3/TRBV12-4; J gene: TRBJ2-1; clone size: few; CDR3 DNA: TGTGCCAGCAGTTTTCCAACTAGCGGACGGGCGTTCTTC; CDR3 protein: CASSFPTSGRAFF
D gene: -; V gene: TRBV6-5; J gene: TRBJ1-1; clone size: -; CDR3 DNA: TGTGCCAGCAGTTACAGGTTGCCGAACACTGAAGCTTTCTTT; CDR3 protein: CASSYRLPNTEAFF
D gene: TRBD1; V gene: TRBV19; J gene: TRBJ2-1; clone size: few; CDR3 DNA: TGTGCCAGTACCCCGGACAGGGTGCGTAGGGAGCAGTTCTTC; CDR3 protein: CASTPDRVRREQFF
D gene: TRBD1; V gene: TRBV12-3/TRBV12-4; J gene: TRBJ2-5; clone size: -; CDR3 DNA: TGTGCCAGCAGTTCTGGACAGGGCATTTCGAAAGAGACCCAGTACTTC; CDR3 protein: CASSSGQGISKETQYF
D gene: -; V gene: TRBV11-2; J gene: TRBJ2-2; clone size: -; CDR3 DNA: TGTGCCAGCAGAAACCCCGGGAGAGGAGGCGACACCGGGGAGCTGTTTTTT; CDR3 protein: CASRNPGRGGDTGELFF
D gene: -; V gene: TRBV28; J gene: TRBJ2-3; clone size: few; CDR3 DNA: TGTGCCAGCAGTCCCGGACAGAGCCGCACAGATACGCAGTATTTT; CDR3 protein: CASSPGQSRTDTQYF
D gene: TRBD2; V gene: TRBV20-1; J gene: TRBJ2-2; clone size: few; CDR3 DNA: TGCAGTGCTAGATTCGGGCTAGCGGGGAACACCGGGGAGCTGTTTTTT; CDR3 protein: CSARFGLAGNTGELFF
D gene: -; V gene: TRBV5-1; J gene: TRBJ2-5; clone size: -; CDR3 DNA: TGCGCCAGCAGAAAGGGCAGTAAAGAGACCCAGTACTTC; CDR3 protein: CASRKGSKETQYF
D gene: TRBD2; V gene: TRBV5-5; J gene: TRBJ2-1; clone size: -; CDR3 DNA: TGTGCCAGCAGCGGGCGGGAGGGCCGGGCAATCAATGAGCAGTTCTTC; CDR3 protein: CASSGREGRAINEQFF
D gene: TRBD1; V gene: TRBV11-2; J gene: TRBJ2-4; clone size: -; CDR3 DNA: TGTGCCAGCAGCTCAGACAGGGCTGGAAACATTCAGTACTTC; CDR3 protein: CASSSDRAGNIQYF
D gene: TRBD1; V gene: TRBV27; J gene: TRBJ2-6; clone size: -; CDR3 DNA: TGTGCCAGCAGCCTCGGGACAGCCTCATTTGGGGCCAACGTCCTGACTTTC; CDR3 protein: CASSLGTASFGANVLTF
D gene: -; V gene: TRBV29-1; J gene: TRBJ2-1; clone size: -; CDR3 DNA: TGCAGCGGGACGACCCAATACCTTTACAATGAGCAGTTCTTC; CDR3 protein: CSGTTQYLYNEQFF
D gene: TRBD1; V gene: TRBV12-3/TRBV12-4; J gene: TRBJ2-7; clone size: -; CDR3 DNA: TGTGCCAGCAGTTTAAGCCCGGGACAGAGCTACGAGCAGTACTTC; CDR3 protein: CASSLSPGQSYEQYF
D gene: -; V gene: TRBV5-1; J gene: TRBJ2-7; clone size: few; CDR3 DNA: TGCGCCAGCAGCATATCCGGGACACCCTACGAGCAGTACTTC; CDR3 protein: CASSISGTPYEQYF
D gene: -; V gene: TRBV14; J gene: TRBJ2-7; clone size: -; CDR3 DNA: TGTGCCAGCAGCCAAGAGCACTGGGGAGAGCAGTACTTC; CDR3 protein: CASSQEHWGEQYF
D gene: TRBD1; V gene: TRBV5-1; J gene: TRBJ2-5; clone size: -; CDR3 DNA: TGCGCCAGCAGCCTGACAGGGGTTGAGCAAGAGACCCAGTACTTC; CDR3 protein: CASSLTGVEQETQYF
D gene: -; V gene: TRBV9; J gene: TRBJ2-5; clone size: -; CDR3 DNA: TGTGCCAGCAGCGTGAGCGGGCCTGGGGAGACCCAGTACTTC; CDR3 protein: CASSVSGPGETQYF
D gene: -; V gene: TRBV7-8; J gene: TRBJ2-7; clone size: few; CDR3 DNA: TGTGCCAGCAGGGGGACATCACCCGAGCAGTACTTC; CDR3 protein: CASRGTSPEQYF
D gene: -; V gene: TRBV12-3/TRBV12-4; J gene: TRBJ1-2; clone size: -; CDR3 DNA: TGTGCCAGCAGTTCCCGACAGCGCTATGGCTACACCTTC; CDR3 protein: CASSSRQRYGYTF
D gene: -; V gene: TRBV6-5; J gene: TRBJ2-7; clone size: -; CDR3 DNA: TGTGCCAGCAGTTACCCCCTCCGGCCCACCTACGAGCAGTACTTC; CDR3 protein: CASSYPLRPTYEQYF
D gene: -; V gene: TRBV27; J gene: TRBJ2-2; clone size: few; CDR3 DNA: TGTGCCAGCAGTTTAGGGTTCGCGGACGGCGGGGAGCTGTTTTTT; CDR3 protein: CASSLGFADGGELFF
D gene: -; V gene: TRBV29-1; J gene: TRBJ2-3; clone size: -; CDR3 DNA: TGCAGCGTGGGCGGCCCGCGGGCAGCCAGCACAGATACGCAGTATTTT; CDR3 protein: CSVGGPRAASTDTQYF
D gene: -; V gene: TRBV20-1; J gene: TRBJ2-2; clone size: -; CDR3 DNA: TGCAGTGCTAAACGACGGTCCACCGGGGAGCTGTTTTTT; CDR3 protein: CSAKRRSTGELFF
D gene: -; V gene: TRBV4-3; J gene: TRBJ2-5; clone size: few; CDR3 DNA: TGCGCCAGCAGCCAGCACCCGGACGGCGAGACCCAGTACTTC; CDR3 protein: CASSQHPDGETQYF
D gene: TRBD2; V gene: TRBV5-1; J gene: TRBJ2-1; clone size: -; CDR3 DNA: TGCGCCAGCACCTCTAGCGGGAGCCTCTCCTACAATGAGCAGTTCTTC; CDR3 protein: CASTSSGSLSYNEQFF
D gene: -; V gene: TRBV12-3/TRBV12-4; J gene: TRBJ2-2; clone size: few; CDR3 DNA: TGTGCCAGCAGTCCGCAGAGGGCCGGGGAGCTGTTTTTT; CDR3 protein: CASSPQRAGELFF
D gene: TRBD2; V gene: TRBV9; J gene: TRBJ2-7; clone size: few; CDR3 DNA: TGTGCCAGCAGCGTAAGGGCTAGCGGAAACTACGAGCAGTACTTC; CDR3 protein: CASSVRASGNYEQYF
D gene: -; V gene: TRBV5-5; J gene: TRBJ1-1; clone size: once; CDR3 DNA: TGTGCCAGCAGCTTGGGTACGTTTGGGGGCAGCACTGAAGCTTTCTTT; CDR3 protein: CASSLGTFGGSTEAFF
D gene: -; V gene: TRBV7-2; J gene: TRBJ2-6; clone size: few; CDR3 DNA: TGTGCCAGCAGCCTAGCCCCGCCCGGGACGTTTAGCTCTGGGGCCAACGTCCTGACTTTC; CDR3 protein: CASSLAPPGTFSSGANVLTF
D gene: -; V gene: TRBV6-2/TRBV6-3; J gene: TRBJ2-3; clone size: few; CDR3 DNA: TGTGCCAGCAGTTGGGGGACTAGCACAGATACGCAGTATTTT; CDR3 protein: CASSWGTSTDTQYF